This entry concerns a single T cell receptor beta chain. These data originate in a study of blood T cell repertoires in COVID-19. Study-level information: The origin of the acute and convalescent COVID-19 samples was the United States, Italy and Spain. Sample material is recorded as cDNA or gDNA derived from T cells, B-cell-depleted T cells, or PBMCs.

Methods used by the authors: Reference gene primer amplification yielded estimated nucleated cell counts. Libraries were prepared by immunoSEQ multiplex PCR; TCRdb keeps only in-frame clonotypes and omits some of them. D and trimming were read from the DNA, whereas the V and J calls and clone size are those reported in that table. This sample has more than 60,000 clones, with about 88% found just once. Germline lookup yields CDR1 SGHTA and CDR2 FQGNSA. V gave up 5 bases and J gave up 4 bases, with 18 bases separating them. This CDR3 contains 15 residues. The chain recombines TRBV7-2 with TRBJ2-7, with a weak D call TRBD2 (6 bases). The sample taken for sequencing was peripheral blood. The receptor was isolated from a man aged 80 or over with COVID-19, enrolled during active disease. The CDR3 bases are TGTGCCAGCAGCCCTTCGGAGAGGAGGGTTTACGAGCAGTACTTC. It is translated as CASSPSERRVYEQYF. The variable domain in full, with the rest retrieved from reference TRBV7-2 and TRBJ2-7, is GAGVSQSPSNKVTEKGKDVELRCDPISGHTALYWYRQSLGQGLEFLIYFQGNSAPDKSGLPSDRFSAERTGGSVSTLTIQRTQQEDSAVYLCASSPSERRVYEQYFGPGTRLTVT.